This TCR beta chain was profiled in a study of control samples from healthy donors and cancer patients. Trimming took off 4 bases at V and 11 bases at J, with 12 bases between the two ends. The CDR3 sequence is 12 residues long. Germline CDR1 SGHTA, CDR2 FQGNSA. TCRdb's copy holds only in-frame clones and misses some; the assay was immunoSEQ multiplex PCR. This sample yields approximately 110,000 clones, of which approximately 90% are seen a single time; around 17% belongs to the top ten. This clone was picked up a small number of times. The TCR was taken from a woman aged 45-59 years in good health. Material: blood. The chain uses TRBV7-2 and TRBJ2-1, with D unresolved. DNA for the CDR3: TGTGCCAGCAGCTCCCTTGGGGTAAAGCAGTTCTTC. Amino acids: CASSSLGVKQFF.